This passage covers 25 T cell receptor beta chains from one sample sequenced in a study of identical twins. Each CDR3 protein is one row after TCRdb ran MiXCR on the 5' RACE reads. The table has a few hundred thousand distinct CDR3 sequences, roughly 18% seen once. The sequenced sample consisted of naive T cells sorted from blood. The receptors shown here come from a man aged 50 to 60 in good health.

The chain couples TRBV20-1 to TRBJ2-1; D perhaps matches TRBD2 (5 bases). Trimming took off 2 bases at V and 12 bases at J, with 11 bases between the two ends. The CDR3 has 11 residues. Germline CDR1 reads DFQATT; CDR2 reads SNEGSKA (reference sequence). The CDR3 nucleotides are TGCAGTGCTAGACCACGGGATGCGCAGTTCTTC. It yields the protein CSARPRDAQFF.

At least ten counts were recorded for this clonotype. This rearrangement joins TRBV28 to TRBJ2-7, with D perhaps matching TRBD1 (5 bases). The length of the CDR3 is 14 residues. Germline assignment: CDR1 MDHEN and CDR2 SYDVKM. The ends were cut back, 3 bases at V and 6 bases at J, with 15 bases in the middle. CDR3 DNA sequence: TGTGCCAGCAGTTTCGTGGGTCAGGGCTCCGAGCAGTACTTC. It translates to CASSFVGQGSEQYF.

This clonotype has only a few counts. The CDR3, as DNA: TGTGCCAGCAGCCCCGGACAGCTGCTTCCGTTTGGCTACACCTTC. Translation gives CASSPGQLLPFGYTF. V usage is TRBV12-3 or TRBV12-4 and J usage is TRBJ1-2; a weak D match, TRBD1 (6 bases). The CDR3 sequence is 15 residues long. The V end lost 6 bases, the J end lost 7 bases, and 21 bases lay between the germline ends.

This clonotype was seen a few times. The rearrangement links TRBV20-1 to TRBJ2-2, with D perhaps TRBD1 (6 bases). Trimming pared 6 bases from V and 6 bases from J, leaving 17 bases between. The germline gives CDR1 DFQATT, CDR2 SNEGSKA (reference sequence). The CDR3 is 14 residues long. The CDR3 nucleotides read TGCAGTGCCAAGAGAGGGGGAGCCGCCGGGGAGCTGTTTTTT. This encodes CSAKRGGAAGELFF.

Written as DNA, the CDR3 is TGCAGGTGGTGGGGTGGGTACACTGAAGCTTTCTTT. It translates to CRWWGGYTEAFF. The chain joins TRBV20-1 to TRBJ1-1; D is undetermined. In germline, CDR1 is DFQATT, CDR2 SNEGSKA (reference sequence). This CDR3 has 12 residues.

This clonotype was recorded a few times. V usage is TRBV11-2 and J usage is TRBJ1-6; tentatively, D is TRBD1 (5 bases). V lost 1 base, J lost 9 bases, and 13 bases lay in between. The CDR3 extends over 15 amino acids. Per the germline V gene, CDR1 is SGHAT and CDR2 is FQNNGV. This CDR3 is CASSLVGLRGSPLHF. Here the CDR3 DNA reads TGTGCCAGCAGCTTAGTAGGACTGAGGGGTTCACCCCTCCACTTT.

This clonotype was counted only a few times. The chain combines TRBV9 with TRBJ2-7, with TRBD2 matching 10 bases. Germline V gene data show CDR1 as SGDLS and CDR2 as YYNGEE. V gave up 0 bases and J gave up 6 bases; unmatched junction bases: 6. This CDR3 is 15 amino acids long. The CDR3 DNA reads TGTGCCAGCAGCGTAGCTCCTAGCGGGAGTGGCGAGCAGTACTTC. This translates into CASSVAPSGSGEQYF.

This clonotype has a handful of counts. The chain links TRBV11-1 to TRBJ1-6, with no clear D. Trimming removed 2 bases from V and 10 bases from J, with 15 bases in between. The CDR3 is 15 residues long. Germline lookup yields CDR1 SGHAT and CDR2 FQDESV (reference sequence). This CDR3 is CASSLSGSSGSPLHF. The CDR3 DNA reads TGTGCCAGCAGCTTATCGGGTTCCTCAGGCTCACCCCTCCACTTT.

There are a few counts of this clonotype. This chain links TRBV4-2 with TRBJ2-3, with 11 bases identical to TRBD2. This CDR3 has 18 residues. V trimming: 3 bases; J trimming: 1 base; junction bases outside the gene matches: 9. Germline CDR1 LGHNA, CDR2 YNFKEQ. Written as DNA, the CDR3 is TGTGCCAGCAGCCAGGTAGCGGGGGGGCCCGATCGCACAGATACGCAGTATTTT. Translation gives CASSQVAGGPDRTDTQYF.

This clonotype was seen more than once but under ten times. V and J are TRBV20-1 and TRBJ2-5, with 11 positions matching TRBD2. From germline, CDR1 is DFQATT and CDR2 SNEGSKA (reference sequence). The CDR3 contains 15 residues. The ends lost 6 bases at V and 2 bases at J; junction bases unmatched: 8. CDR3 sequence reads: CSAAPTSGVQETQYF. CDR3 in DNA: TGCAGTGCAGCACCGACTAGCGGGGTACAAGAGACCCAGTACTTC.

The chain is built from TRBV9 and TRBJ2-1; weak D call: TRBD1 (6 bases). This CDR3 contains 15 residues. V lost 4 bases, J lost 1 base, and 12 bases lay in between. The germline CDR1 and CDR2 sequences are SGDLS and YYNGEE. The CDR3 DNA reads as TGTGCCAGCAGCACAGGGACCAGGTCCTACAATGAGCAGTTCTTC. It is translated as CASSTGTRSYNEQFF. Combining the CDR3 with reference TRBV9 and TRBJ2-1 gives the whole variable domain DSGVTQTPKHLITATGQRVTLRCSPRSGDLSVYWYQQSLDQGLQFLIQYYNGEERAKGNILERFSAQQFPDLHSELNLSSLELGDSALYFCASSTGTRSYNEQFFGPGTRLTVL.

This clonotype was counted between two and nine times. The chain joins TRBV20-1 to TRBJ2-1; 10 bases are a match to TRBD2. In germline, CDR1 is DFQATT, CDR2 SNEGSKA (reference sequence). The CDR3 consists of 15 residues. With V trimmed by 2 bases and J by 5 bases, 6 bases remained unmatched. CDR3 DNA: TGCAGTGCTAGAACGGGTCTAGCGGGGGACAATGAGCAGTTCTTC. Residues: CSARTGLAGDNEQFF.

This clonotype came up a few times. J is TRBJ2-2 and V is TRBV20-1; TRBD1 matches 8 bases. The CDR3 runs 14 residues. V lost 6 bases and J lost 6; bases outside the gene matches: 9. Germline V CDR1 and CDR2: DFQATT, SNEGSKA (reference sequence). CDR3 sequence reads: CSAGDRMWPGELFF. For the CDR3, the DNA is TGCAGTGCCGGGGACAGGATGTGGCCCGGGGAGCTGTTTTTT.

The sample holds a few counts of this clonotype. V is TRBV4-3 and J is TRBJ2-3; tentatively, D is TRBD2 (6 bases). Germline V gene sequence: CDR1 LGHNA, CDR2 YSLEER. Trimming stripped 1 base from V and 10 bases from J, with 12 bases between. This CDR3 spans 13 amino acids. CDR3 sequence reads: CASSQGRRGAQYF. The CDR3 nucleotides are TGCGCCAGCAGCCAAGGGCGGAGGGGTGCGCAGTATTTT.

V and J are TRBV5-1 and TRBJ2-1; 8 nucleotides line up with TRBD1. The junction had 4 bases not matched to a gene; V was cut back by 3 bases and J by 2 bases. Germline V lookup: CDR1 SGHRS, CDR2 YFSETQ. This CDR3 spans 15 amino acids. CDR3: CASSSDRATYNEQFF. CDR3 nucleotides: TGCGCCAGCAGCTCGGACAGGGCGACCTACAATGAGCAGTTCTTC.

The rearrangement links TRBV29-1 to TRBJ2-5; TRBD1 aligns across 7 bases. CDR1 is SQVTM, CDR2 ANQGSEA, per germline. Trimming took 7 bases from V and 5 from J; bases not matched to a gene: 7. This CDR3 has 12 amino acids. The CDR3 region has the DNA TGCAGCGCCGGGACAGTAGGGGAGACCCAGTACTTC. As protein: CSAGTVGETQYF.

In regard to this clonotype: Compared with germline, one end of the junction differs, possibly owing to a read error. The V call is TRBV29-1, the J call TRBJ2-1; 9 bases line up with TRBD1. Germline V CDR1 and CDR2: SQVTM, ANQGSEA. CDR3 size: 11 residues. The CDR3 DNA is TGCAGCGTTGACTCGGGACAGGGAAAGTACTTC. This codes for CSVDSGQGKYF.

The rearrangement joins TRBV20-1 to TRBJ1-4; possibly TRBD1 for D (6 bases). The germline V gene encodes CDR1 DFQATT and CDR2 SNEGSKA (reference sequence). The CDR3 loop spans 14 amino acids. V was pared by 3 bases and J by 8 bases, with 16 bases between. The CDR3 DNA reads TGCAGTGCTAGTGATACAGGGTTGTGGGAAAAACTGTTTTTT. This translates into CSASDTGLWEKLFF.

The chain employs TRBV4-1 and TRBJ2-7; D may match TRBD1 or TRBD2 (5 bases each). V lost 4 bases to trimming and J lost 1 base, with 17 bases between them. The CDR3 has 16 residues. CDR1 is MGHRA and CDR2 is YSYEKL in the germline V gene. CDR3 sequence reads: CASSRPWGTASYEQYF. CDR3 nucleotide sequence: TGCGCCAGCAGCCGACCCTGGGGGACGGCTTCCTACGAGCAGTACTTC.

This clonotype occurred many times. The rearrangement links TRBV10-3 to TRBJ2-5; 11 positions match TRBD2. Germline trimming cut 6 bases from V and 2 bases from J; bases unmatched to any gene: 5. CDR1 is ENHRY and CDR2 is SYGVKD in the germline V gene. The CDR3 runs 15 residues. Here the CDR3 DNA reads TGTGCCATCAGAGAGACTAGCGGGACACAAGAGACCCAGTACTTC. Translated, it gives CAIRETSGTQETQYF.

This chain connects TRBV20-1 to TRBJ2-7; D gene ambiguous. V was shortened by 0 bases and J by 7 bases, with 7 bases between the two germline ends. This CDR3 contains 11 residues. The V gene's germline CDR1 is DFQATT and CDR2 SNEGSKA (reference sequence). The CDR3 is CSARDLREQYF. For the CDR3, the DNA is TGCAGTGCTAGAGATCTTAGGGAGCAGTACTTC.

This clonotype was counted only a few times. The chain employs TRBV6-5 and TRBJ2-3; 9 nucleotides align to TRBD1. This CDR3 spans 14 amino acids. Germline CDR1 is MNHEY and CDR2 is SVGAGI. The V gene end was trimmed by 5 bases and the J gene end by 2 bases; junction bases not matched to a gene: 2. CDR3 loop: CASSNRGPTDTQYF. CDR3 DNA sequence: TGTGCCAGCAGTAACAGGGGGCCCACAGATACGCAGTATTTT.

The chain uses TRBV15 and TRBJ2-7, with TRBD1 as a possible D gene (5 bases). Trimming stripped 0 bases from V and 6 bases from J, with 12 bases between. The germline gives CDR1 LNHNV, CDR2 YYDKDF (reference sequence). The CDR3 has 14 residues. CDR3 protein: CATSRDYRSIEQYF. The CDR3 nucleotides are TGTGCCACCAGCAGAGACTACAGGAGTATCGAGCAGTACTTC. The variable domain in full, with the rest retrieved from reference TRBV15 and TRBJ2-7, is DAMVIQNPRYQVTQFGKPVTLSCSQTLNHNVMYWYQQKSSQAPKLLFHYYDKDFNNEADTPDNFQSRRPNTSFCFLDIRSPGLGDTAMYLCATSRDYRSIEQYFGPGTRLTVT.

This chain uses TRBV20-1 with TRBJ2-3; no clear D. V lost 3 bases, J lost 2 bases, and 6 bases lay in between. Germline lookup yields CDR1 DFQATT and CDR2 SNEGSKA (reference sequence). The CDR3 consists of 12 residues. The CDR3 DNA reads as TGCAGTGCTAGGCAGGACACAGATACGCAGTATTTT. It is translated as CSARQDTDTQYF.

This clonotype was seen a handful of times. The chain is built from TRBV5-1 and TRBJ2-5; no definite D call. Trimming took off 0 bases at V and 4 bases at J, with 7 bases between the two ends. Germline V gene lookup returns CDR1 SGHRS and CDR2 YFSETQ. The CDR3 contains 13 residues. The CDR3 bases are TGCGCCAGCAGCTTGGCCGCTGTAGAGACCCAGTACTTC. It is translated as CASSLAAVETQYF. Looking up the rest from reference TRBV5-1 and TRBJ2-5 gives the full variable domain: KAGVTQTPRYLIKTRGQQVTLSCSPISGHRSVSWYQQTPGQGLQFLFEYFSETQRNKGNFPGRFSGRQFSNSRSEMNVSTLELGDSALYLCASSLAAVETQYFGPGTRLLVL.